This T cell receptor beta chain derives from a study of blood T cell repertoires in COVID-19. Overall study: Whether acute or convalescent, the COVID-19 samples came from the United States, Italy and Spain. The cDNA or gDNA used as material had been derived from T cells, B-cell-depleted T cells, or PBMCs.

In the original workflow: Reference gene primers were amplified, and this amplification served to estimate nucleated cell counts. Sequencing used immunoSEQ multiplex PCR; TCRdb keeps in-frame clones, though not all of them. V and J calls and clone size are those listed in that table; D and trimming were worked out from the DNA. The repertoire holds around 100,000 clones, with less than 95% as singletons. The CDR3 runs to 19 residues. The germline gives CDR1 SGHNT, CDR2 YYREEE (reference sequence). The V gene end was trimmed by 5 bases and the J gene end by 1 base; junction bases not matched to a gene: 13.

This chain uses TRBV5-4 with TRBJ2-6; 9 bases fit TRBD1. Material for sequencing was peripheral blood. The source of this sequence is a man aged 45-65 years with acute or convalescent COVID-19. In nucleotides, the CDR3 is TGTGCCAGCAGGCAGTTGGGACAGGGTGAATCTTCTGGGGCCAACGTCCTGACTTTC. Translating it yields CASRQLGQGESSGANVLTF.